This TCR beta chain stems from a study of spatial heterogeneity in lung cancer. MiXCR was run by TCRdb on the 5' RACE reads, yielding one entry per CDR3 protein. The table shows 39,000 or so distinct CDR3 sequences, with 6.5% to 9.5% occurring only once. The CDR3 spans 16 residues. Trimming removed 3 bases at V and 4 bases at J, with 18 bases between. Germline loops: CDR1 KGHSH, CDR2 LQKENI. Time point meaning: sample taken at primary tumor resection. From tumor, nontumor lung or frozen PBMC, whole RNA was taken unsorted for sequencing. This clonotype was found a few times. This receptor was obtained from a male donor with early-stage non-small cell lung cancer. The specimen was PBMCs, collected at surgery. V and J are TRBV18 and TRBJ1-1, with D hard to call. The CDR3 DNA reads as TGTGCCAGCTCACCCACTTTGGTTAGCGGACCCACTGAAGCTTTCTTT. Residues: CASSPTLVSGPTEAFF.